These 11 T cell receptor beta chains were sequenced from one sample in a study of blood T cell repertoires in COVID-19. The repertoire was sequenced with immunoSEQ multiplex PCR; TCRdb's copy has only in-frame clones and lacks some. The sample contains roughly 250,000 clones, 83% of which appear only once. The sequenced material came from PBMCs or T cells enriched from blood (not recorded which). The receptor set was obtained from a woman in her thirties or forties who had been exposed to COVID-19.

V is TRBV19 and J is TRBJ2-2, with a weak D call TRBD2 (5 bases). CDR3 length: 16 amino acids. Germline-derived CDR1 and CDR2 are LNHDA and SQIVND (reference sequence). Trimming took 5 bases from V and 6 from J, leaving 19 bases between them. Here the CDR3 reads CASSFPRGIDPGELFF. The CDR3 DNA follows: TGTGCCAGTAGTTTCCCTCGGGGTATCGATCCCGGGGAGCTGTTTTTT.

The chain has TRBV29-1 and TRBJ1-2, with a possible D match to TRBD1 (5 bases). Trimming left V 2 bases short and J 8 bases short, with 18 bases between. The CDR3 loop spans 14 amino acids. The germline V gene encodes CDR1 SQVTM and CDR2 ANQGSEA. CDR3 DNA sequence: TGCAGCGTTGAACCCCGTTCGACAGTGAACGGCTACACCTTC. Its translation: CSVEPRSTVNGYTF.

The chain joins TRBV6-4 to TRBJ1-6, with 11 nucleotides matching TRBD1. The CDR3 covers 14 residues. Germline V gene sequence: CDR1 MRHNA, CDR2 SNTAGT. The ends lost 7 bases at V and 7 bases at J; junction bases unmatched: 3. The CDR3 DNA reads TGTGCCAGCAAAGGACAGGGGGCGAATTCACCCCTCCACTTT. This gives the protein CASKGQGANSPLHF.

This sequence joins TRBV6-5 and TRBJ2-1, with 10 bases aligning to TRBD2. Germline lookup yields CDR1 MNHEY and CDR2 SVGAGI. This CDR3 spans 15 amino acids. The ends lost 7 bases at V and 4 bases at J; junction bases unmatched: 7. As DNA, the CDR3 is TGTGCCAGCAAGACACCACTAGCGGGGTACAATGAGCAGTTCTTC. Its protein is CASKTPLAGYNEQFF.

This clone was observed a single time. The V and J genes are TRBV7-9 and TRBJ2-2; 8 bases map to TRBD1. This CDR3 region has 16 residues. CDR1 is SEHNR and CDR2 is FQNEAQ in the germline V gene (reference sequence). The J segment lost 6 bases and the V segment lost 5 bases, leaving 11 bases of the junction unmatched. CDR3 loop: CASSPQGQGASGELFF. The DNA for the CDR3 is TGTGCCAGCAGCCCCCAGGGGCAGGGGGCCTCCGGGGAGCTGTTTTTT.

The chain recombines TRBV7-2 with TRBJ2-7; 9 nucleotides line up with TRBD1. This CDR3 contains 16 residues. Per germline, CDR1 SGHTA and CDR2 FQGNSA. Trimming cost V 0 bases and J 2 bases; bases outside gene matches: 5. The CDR3 spells CASSLARTGAAYEQYF. CDR3 DNA: TGTGCCAGCAGCTTAGCCCGGACAGGGGCAGCCTACGAGCAGTACTTC.

The chain couples TRBV7-3 to TRBJ1-1; TRBD1 matches at 7 bases. This CDR3 is 18 amino acids long. Germline V gene data show CDR1 as SGHTA and CDR2 as FQGTGA. J lost 1 base, V lost 2 bases, and 13 bases had no gene match. The CDR3 sequence: CASSLYRTGAFGNTEAFF. The CDR3 DNA reads as TGTGCCAGCAGCTTATACCGCACAGGGGCATTTGGGAACACTGAAGCTTTCTTT.

The V and J genes are TRBV18 and TRBJ2-5, with unresolved D. From germline, CDR1 is KGHSH and CDR2 LQKENI. V lost 2 bases and J lost 2, with 9 bases in between. The CDR3 loop spans 14 amino acids. The CDR3 spells CASSPTLQQETQYF. CDR3 bases: TGTGCCAGCTCACCAACTTTACAGCAAGAGACCCAGTACTTC.

The chain couples TRBV24-1 to TRBJ2-5; maybe TRBD1 (5 bases). This CDR3 contains 13 residues. Per germline, CDR1 KGHDR and CDR2 SFDVKD. Trimming shortened V by 2 bases and J by 4 bases, and 7 bases separated the two germline ends. The CDR3 nucleotides are TGTGCCACCAGTGATTCCGACAGAGAGACCCAGTACTTC. Translating gives CATSDSDRETQYF.

This clone was counted between two and nine times. The rearrangement joins TRBV7-3 to TRBJ2-3, with a possible D match to TRBD1 (5 bases). The CDR3 length is 14 residues. V dropped 3 bases and J dropped 1 base, with 8 bases sitting between them. CDR1 is SGHTA and CDR2 is FQGTGA in the germline V gene. CDR3 in amino acids: CASSLLGGTDTQYF. The DNA of the CDR3 is TGTGCCAGCAGCTTGTTAGGGGGCACAGATACGCAGTATTTT. The entire variable domain, with the rest obtained from reference TRBV7-3 and TRBJ2-3, is as follows: GAGVSQTPSNKVTEKGKYVELRCDPISGHTALYWYRQSLGQGPEFLIYFQGTGAADDSGLPNDRFFAVRPEGSVSTLKIQRTERGDSAVYLCASSLLGGTDTQYFGPGTRLTVL.

The rearrangement uses TRBV6-4 and TRBJ1-1; 7 bases are a match to TRBD1. The CDR3 is 15 residues long. Germline values: CDR1 MRHNA, CDR2 SNTAGT. Trimming removed 7 bases from V and 1 base from J; junction bases left unmatched: 9. The chain's CDR3 is CASKRPGTANTEAFF. DNA for the CDR3: TGTGCCAGCAAAAGACCAGGGACAGCGAACACTGAAGCTTTCTTT.